Sequencing of this TCR beta chain was carried out in a study of blood T cell repertoires in COVID-19. CDR3 length: 17 amino acids. V lost 2 bases, J lost 0 bases, and 11 bases lay in between. CDR1 is MNHEY and CDR2 is SMNVEV in the germline V gene (reference sequence). Authors' methods: Amplification of reference gene primers was used by the study to estimate nucleated cell counts. Repertoires were generated with immunoSEQ multiplex PCR, while TCRdb's copy carries only in-frame clones and drops some. That table supplies the V and J calls and clone size; D and trimming were determined from the DNA. In the table there are tens of thousands of clones, approximately 85% of which are singletons.

The sequencing input was peripheral blood. The receptor was derived from a human donor in a cohort sampled during active COVID-19. This sequence joins TRBV27 and TRBJ2-6; D possibly corresponds to TRBD1 (6 bases). The CDR3 reads CASSLSQGSSGANVLTF. DNA of the CDR3: TGTGCCAGCAGTTTAAGTCAGGGGAGCTCTGGGGCCAACGTCCTGACTTTC.